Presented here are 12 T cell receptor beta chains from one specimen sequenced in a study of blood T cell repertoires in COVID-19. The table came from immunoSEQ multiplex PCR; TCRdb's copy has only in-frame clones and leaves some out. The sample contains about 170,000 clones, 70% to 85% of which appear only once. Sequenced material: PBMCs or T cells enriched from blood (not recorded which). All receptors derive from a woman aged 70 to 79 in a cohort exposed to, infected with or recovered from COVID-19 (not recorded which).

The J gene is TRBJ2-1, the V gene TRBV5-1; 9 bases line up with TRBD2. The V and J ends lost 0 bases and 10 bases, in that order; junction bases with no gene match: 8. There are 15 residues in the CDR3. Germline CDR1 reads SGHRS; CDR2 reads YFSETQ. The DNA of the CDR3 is TGCGCCAGCAGCTTGGGACTAGCGGAGACAGTCGAGCAGTTCTTC. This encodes CASSLGLAETVEQFF.

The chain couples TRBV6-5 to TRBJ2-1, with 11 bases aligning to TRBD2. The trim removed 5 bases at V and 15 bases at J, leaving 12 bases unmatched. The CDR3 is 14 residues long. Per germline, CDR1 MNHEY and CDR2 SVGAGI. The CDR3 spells CASSRKLAGEVPFF. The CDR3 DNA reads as TGTGCCAGCAGTAGGAAACTAGCGGGAGAGGTTCCGTTCTTC.

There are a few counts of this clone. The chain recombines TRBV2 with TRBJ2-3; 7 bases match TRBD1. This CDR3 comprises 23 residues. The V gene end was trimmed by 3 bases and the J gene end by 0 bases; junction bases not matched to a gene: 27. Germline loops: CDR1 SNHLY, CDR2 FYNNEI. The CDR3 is CASSDPLLGSPRDSQGSTDTQYF. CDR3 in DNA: TGTGCCAGCAGTGATCCCCTTCTAGGGTCCCCCCGGGACAGCCAAGGGAGCACAGATACGCAGTATTTT.

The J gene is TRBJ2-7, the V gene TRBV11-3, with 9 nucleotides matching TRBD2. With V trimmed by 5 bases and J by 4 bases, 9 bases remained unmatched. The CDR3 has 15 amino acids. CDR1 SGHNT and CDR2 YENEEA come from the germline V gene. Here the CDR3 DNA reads TGTGCCAGCAGCCTAGCCGGGACTAGCCTGTACGAGCAGTACTTC. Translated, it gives CASSLAGTSLYEQYF.

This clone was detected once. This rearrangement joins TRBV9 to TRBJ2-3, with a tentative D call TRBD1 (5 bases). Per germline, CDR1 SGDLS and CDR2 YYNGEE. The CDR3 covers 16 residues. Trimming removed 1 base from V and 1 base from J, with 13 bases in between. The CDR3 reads CASSVRTLPGTDTQYF. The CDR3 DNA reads TGTGCCAGCAGCGTAAGGACACTTCCGGGCACAGATACGCAGTATTTT.

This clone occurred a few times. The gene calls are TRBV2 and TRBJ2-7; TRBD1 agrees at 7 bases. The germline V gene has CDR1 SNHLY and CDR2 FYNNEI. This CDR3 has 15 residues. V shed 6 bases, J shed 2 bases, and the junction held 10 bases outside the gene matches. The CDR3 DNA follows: TGTGCCAGCAGACGAATTACAGGGGAAACCTACGAGCAGTACTTC. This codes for CASRRITGETYEQYF.

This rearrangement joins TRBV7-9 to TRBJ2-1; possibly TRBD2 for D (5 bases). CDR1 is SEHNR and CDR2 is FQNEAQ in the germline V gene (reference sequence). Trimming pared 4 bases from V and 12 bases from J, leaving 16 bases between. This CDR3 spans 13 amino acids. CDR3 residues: CASSSSPLGWQFF. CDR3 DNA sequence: TGTGCCAGCAGCTCTTCCCCACTAGGGTGGCAGTTCTTC.

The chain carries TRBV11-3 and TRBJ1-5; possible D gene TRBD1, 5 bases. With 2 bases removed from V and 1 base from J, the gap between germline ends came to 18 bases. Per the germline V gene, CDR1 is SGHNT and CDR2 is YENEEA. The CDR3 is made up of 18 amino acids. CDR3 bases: TGTGCCAGCAGCTTAAACGCCAGGGAAGAGAGGAGCAATCAGCCCCAGCATTTT. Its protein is CASSLNAREERSNQPQHF.

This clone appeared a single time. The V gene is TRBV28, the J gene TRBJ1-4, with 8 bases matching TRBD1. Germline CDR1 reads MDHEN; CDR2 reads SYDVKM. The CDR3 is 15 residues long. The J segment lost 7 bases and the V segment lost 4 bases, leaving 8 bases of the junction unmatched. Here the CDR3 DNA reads TGTGCCAGCAGTTCCCCGGGACAGGATAGTGAAAAACTGTTTTTT. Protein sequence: CASSSPGQDSEKLFF.

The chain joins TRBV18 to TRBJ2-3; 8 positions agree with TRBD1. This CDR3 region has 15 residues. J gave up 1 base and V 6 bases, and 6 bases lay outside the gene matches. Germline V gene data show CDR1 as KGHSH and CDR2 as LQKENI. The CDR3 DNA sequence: TGTGCCAGCTCGCTCTCGGGACAGGGCACAGATACGCAGTATTTT. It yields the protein CASSLSGQGTDTQYF.

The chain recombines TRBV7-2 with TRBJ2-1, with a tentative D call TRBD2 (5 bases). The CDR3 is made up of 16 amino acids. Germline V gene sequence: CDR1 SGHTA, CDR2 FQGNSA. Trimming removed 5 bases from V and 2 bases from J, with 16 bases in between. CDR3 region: CASSREGSQTYNEQFF. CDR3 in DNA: TGTGCCAGCAGCAGAGAGGGCAGCCAAACCTACAATGAGCAGTTCTTC.

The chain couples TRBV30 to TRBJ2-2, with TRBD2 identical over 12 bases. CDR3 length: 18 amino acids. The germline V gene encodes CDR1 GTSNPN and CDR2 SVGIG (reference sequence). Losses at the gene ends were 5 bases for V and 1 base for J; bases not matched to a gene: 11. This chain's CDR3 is CAWEGKPGLAGNTGELFF. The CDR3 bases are TGTGCCTGGGAAGGGAAACCGGGACTAGCGGGGAACACCGGGGAGCTGTTTTTT.